This entry features one TCR beta chain sequence. Its antigen is not identified. Healthy HIV-negative adults with no recent acute infections or vaccinations were recruited as donors. This specimen comes from a study of shared clonotypes between healthy human individuals. The CDR3 extends over 15 amino acids. The V and J ends lost 5 bases and 2 bases respectively, with 16 bases between them. From germline, CDR1 is PRHDT and CDR2 FYEKMQ (reference sequence). General observations from the study: Larger estimated richness was generally seen in naive subsets than in memory subsets. Tissues were not sampled, only blood, and their repertoires likely differ. A handful of donors had roughly 5.2% of their naive CD4 clonotypes in common.

Only in-frame clones appear in the TCRdb table, and some are missing; sequencing was by immunoSEQ multiplex PCR. The table has some 1 million clones, roughly 80% seen once; the top ten hold approximately 1.5%. The chain is built from TRBV13 and TRBJ2-7; tentative D call: TRBD2 (8 bases). The sequenced material came from memory CD4+ T cells sorted from blood. Described subset: CD45RA-negative fraction. This TCR derives from a man younger than 35 in good health. This CDR3 reads CASSLGRGRTYEQYF. The CDR3 nucleotides read TGTGCCAGCAGCCTCGGGAGGGGGCGCACCTACGAGCAGTACTTC.